These 32 T cell receptor beta chains came from one sample sequenced in a study of cytomegalovirus exposure and HLA in healthy donors. PCR employed 60 Vbeta and 13 Jbeta primers. Profiling relied on immunoSEQ multiplex PCR, and the TCRdb table lists in-frame clones only, not all of them. This repertoire shows under 90,000 clones, 70% to 90% found once; its top ten account for about 2.3%. The source material was PBMCs. These TCRs come from a man aged 18 to 29 in good health and CMV-seronegative.

This chain links TRBV7-2 with TRBJ2-7; the match to TRBD2 covers 9 bases. The CDR3 is made up of 13 amino acids. Unmatched junction bases numbered 5, after V lost 2 bases and J lost 9 bases. Germline CDR1 and CDR2: SGHTA and FQGNSA. CDR3 protein: CASSLLAGGVQYF. The DNA for the CDR3 is TGTGCCAGCAGCTTACTCGCGGGAGGGGTGCAGTACTTC. Full variable domain (rest looked up from reference TRBV7-2 and TRBJ2-7): GAGVSQSPSNKVTEKGKDVELRCDPISGHTALYWYRQSLGQGLEFLIYFQGNSAPDKSGLPSDRFSAERTGGSVSTLTIQRTQQEDSAVYLCASSLLAGGVQYFGPGTRLTVT.

The CDR3 bases are TGTGCCAGCAGCCAAGATTTCGGCACTGAAGCTTTCTTT. As protein: CASSQDFGTEAFF. V usage is TRBV14 and J usage is TRBJ1-1, with D unclear. V lost 0 bases to trimming and J lost 4 bases, with 6 bases between them. There are 13 residues in the CDR3. Germline assignment: CDR1 SGHDN and CDR2 FVKESK.

This clone was detected only a few times. This chain uses TRBV5-4 with TRBJ1-1; TRBD1 might be the D (5 bases). The CDR3 loop spans 13 amino acids. The V end was cut by 3 bases, the J end by 2 bases, with 8 bases between. Germline V CDR1 and CDR2: SGHNT, YYREEE (reference sequence). The CDR3 here is CASSSDINTEAFF. The CDR3 DNA is TGTGCCAGCAGCTCGGACATTAACACTGAAGCTTTCTTT.

The rearrangement joins TRBV13 to TRBJ2-7; the match to TRBD2 covers 8 bases. The CDR3 is 18 residues long. The trim removed 1 base at V and 7 bases at J, leaving 18 bases unmatched. Looked up from germline, CDR1 is PRHDT and CDR2 is FYEKMQ (reference sequence). CDR3 DNA: TGTGCCAGCAGCTTAGATTATGCGAGCGGGGGCCGGCATTGGGAGCAGTACTTC. Its protein product is CASSLDYASGGRHWEQYF.

The rearrangement joins TRBV6-5 to TRBJ1-2; 7 bases agree with TRBD1. This CDR3 is 15 amino acids long. Germline-derived CDR1 and CDR2 are MNHEY and SVGAGI. J lost 7 bases, V lost 6 bases, and 14 bases had no gene match. CDR3 loop: CASSPTSTGWGGYTF. CDR3 nucleotide sequence: TGTGCCAGCAGCCCGACCTCGACAGGGTGGGGTGGCTACACCTTC.

The J gene is TRBJ1-4, the V gene TRBV27; tentatively, D is TRBD1 (5 bases). Deletions cut 4 bases from V and 12 bases from J, with 15 bases between. Germline-derived CDR1 and CDR2 are MNHEY and SMNVEV (reference sequence). The CDR3 is made up of 13 amino acids. CDR3 sequence reads: CASSSGGSRELFF. The CDR3 coding sequence is TGTGCCAGCAGTTCGGGGGGTTCAAGGGAACTGTTTTTT.

The chain links TRBV5-4 to TRBJ1-2; D is possibly TRBD1 (5 bases). The length of the CDR3 is 16 residues. The germline CDR1 and CDR2 sequences are SGHNT and YYREEE (reference sequence). Between the trimmed V and J ends, which lost 1 base and 6 bases, there was a span of 19 bases. The CDR3 reads CASSLIAAQGGNGYTF. The CDR3 region has the DNA TGTGCCAGCAGCTTGATAGCGGCGCAGGGAGGGAATGGCTACACCTTC.

V and J are TRBV30 and TRBJ2-1, with 8 nucleotides matching TRBD1. V dropped 2 bases and J dropped 3; count of bases not matched to a gene: 3. The CDR3 runs 14 residues. Looked up from germline, CDR1 is GTSNPN and CDR2 is SVGIG (reference sequence). CDR3 coding DNA: TGTGCCTGGAGTAACGACAGGGGCTACAATGAGCAGTTCTTC. This sequence encodes CAWSNDRGYNEQFF.

This chain's CDR3 is CASSQDQGGYGYTF. The CDR3 DNA is TGCGCCAGCAGCCAAGACCAGGGTGGCTATGGCTACACCTTC. V is TRBV4-3 and J is TRBJ1-2; weak D call: TRBD1 (5 bases). This CDR3 spans 14 amino acids. Germline CDR1 reads LGHNA; CDR2 reads YSLEER. The ends were cut back, 0 bases at V and 4 bases at J, with 9 bases in the middle.

The CDR3 DNA reads TGTGCCAGCAGGGACAGGGGAAGCACAGATACGCAGTATTTT. Its protein product is CASRDRGSTDTQYF. This rearrangement joins TRBV7-2 to TRBJ2-3; TRBD1 agrees at 9 bases. Germline CDR1 SGHTA, CDR2 FQGNSA. The CDR3 sequence is 14 residues long. V was pared by 6 bases and J by 0 bases, with 1 base of the junction left unmatched.

This chain joins TRBV28 and TRBJ2-3, with D possibly matching TRBD1 (5 bases). Germline values: CDR1 MDHEN, CDR2 SYDVKM. V lost 6 bases, J lost 9 bases, and 16 bases lay in between. This CDR3 contains 13 residues. In DNA, the CDR3 is TGTGCCAGCAGCCCCCGACAGAAAGGAACGCAGTATTTT. Encoded protein: CASSPRQKGTQYF. Combining the CDR3 with reference TRBV28 and TRBJ2-3 gives the whole variable domain DVKVTQSSRYLVKRTGEKVFLECVQDMDHENMFWYRQDPGLGLRLIYFSYDVKMKEKGDIPEGYSVSREKKERFSLILESASTNQTSMYLCASSPRQKGTQYFGPGTRLTVL.

The rearrangement uses TRBV4-2 and TRBJ1-5; possibly TRBD1 for D (5 bases). The CDR3 has 15 residues. Germline V lookup: CDR1 LGHNA, CDR2 YNFKEQ. V lost 5 bases to trimming and J lost 7 bases, with 18 bases between them. The CDR3 DNA reads as TGTGCCAGCAGCTCGACCACAGGTTATAGGCAGCCCCAGCATTTT. Residues: CASSSTTGYRQPQHF.

The chain combines TRBV5-4 with TRBJ2-7; 7 bases map to TRBD2. The CDR3 length is 13 residues. The trim removed 2 bases at V and 9 bases at J, leaving 8 bases unmatched. Germline assignment: CDR1 SGHNT and CDR2 YYREEE (reference sequence). The CDR3 nucleotides read TGTGCCAGCAGCTTAATTAGCGGGTCTGCGCAGTACTTC. Translating gives CASSLISGSAQYF.

This sequence joins TRBV30 and TRBJ1-5; 10 bases align to TRBD1. V lost 5 bases and J lost 2; bases outside the gene matches: 0. The germline V gene has CDR1 GTSNPN and CDR2 SVGIG (reference sequence). This CDR3 has 13 residues. The CDR3 DNA reads TGTGCCTGGGGGACAGGGGGCAATCAGCCCCAGCATTTT. Residues: CAWGTGGNQPQHF.

V gene TRBV11-2 combines with J gene TRBJ1-2, with 11 bases lining up with TRBD1. Per germline, CDR1 SGHAT and CDR2 FQNNGV. V gave up 5 bases and J gave up 7 bases; unmatched junction bases: 6. CDR3 length: 14 amino acids. The CDR3 is CASSLGTGGGGYTF. The CDR3 DNA sequence: TGTGCCAGCAGCCTCGGGACAGGGGGAGGTGGCTACACCTTC.

For the CDR3, the DNA is TGTGCCAGCAGCCAAAGGGGGACAGCCAACTATGGCTACACCTTC. Translation gives CASSQRGTANYGYTF. The chain links TRBV4-2 to TRBJ1-2, with 7 bases matching TRBD1. Losses at the gene ends were 2 bases for V and 2 bases for J; bases not matched to a gene: 5. Germline loops: CDR1 LGHNA, CDR2 YNFKEQ. The CDR3 has 15 residues.

This clone was seen just once. The chain links TRBV6-5 to TRBJ2-6; weak D call: TRBD1 (5 bases). Germline CDR1 MNHEY, CDR2 SVGAGI. The germline V and J ends were trimmed by 0 bases and 13 bases, with 13 bases remaining between them. The CDR3 loop spans 14 amino acids. The chain's CDR3 is CASSYSQSQGVLTF. In DNA form, the CDR3 reads TGTGCCAGCAGTTACTCTCAGAGCCAGGGAGTCCTGACTTTC.

The count of this clone is one. The V and J genes are TRBV4-2 and TRBJ1-4; D not resolved. CDR3 length equals 14 residues. V was trimmed by 3 bases and J by 0 bases, leaving 5 bases between them. Germline V lookup: CDR1 LGHNA, CDR2 YNFKEQ. CDR3 sequence (DNA): TGTGCCAGCAGCCAGACAACAACTAATGAAAAACTGTTTTTT. Residues: CASSQTTTNEKLFF.

This chain links TRBV6-5 with TRBJ2-1; maybe TRBD1 (6 bases). The CDR3 length is 15 residues. CDR1 is MNHEY and CDR2 is SVGAGI in the germline V gene. V lost 6 bases, J lost 1 base, and 13 bases lay in between. This CDR3 is CASRDRFLSYNEQFF. DNA for the CDR3: TGTGCCAGCAGAGACAGGTTTCTATCCTACAATGAGCAGTTCTTC.

The rearrangement uses TRBV7-8 and TRBJ1-5; possible D gene TRBD1, 5 bases. The CDR3 runs 15 residues. V was clipped by 1 base and J by 7 bases, with 14 bases between them. Germline assignment: CDR1 SGHVS and CDR2 FQNEAQ. DNA for the CDR3: TGTGCCAGCAGCTTAGGCCAGCCAAGGGGCCAGCCCCAGCATTTT. Encoded protein: CASSLGQPRGQPQHF.

This clone was counted a single time. The J gene is TRBJ2-5, the V gene TRBV28, with 8 nucleotides matching TRBD1. The end of the DNA aligns better with TRBJ2-7, so the J call may be wrong. The germline V gene encodes CDR1 MDHEN and CDR2 SYDVKM. This CDR3 has 14 residues. CDR3: CASSFQTGAYEQYF. The CDR3 nucleotides are TGTGCCAGCAGTTTTCAGACAGGGGCCTACGAGCAGTACTTC.

The V call is TRBV5-1, the J call TRBJ2-3; weak D call: TRBD2 (7 bases). The CDR3 runs 18 residues. Trimming shortened V by 0 bases and J by 4 bases, and 21 bases separated the two germline ends. Germline CDR1 SGHRS, CDR2 YFSETQ. CDR3 protein: CASSLAGGTAGMSDTQYF. In DNA form, the CDR3 reads TGCGCCAGCAGCTTGGCTGGGGGCACAGCGGGAATGTCAGATACGCAGTATTTT.

The rearrangement joins TRBV7-9 to TRBJ1-2; tentative D call: TRBD1 (5 bases). V lost 3 bases and J lost 8, with 13 bases in between. Germline-derived CDR1 and CDR2 are SEHNR and FQNEAQ (reference sequence). The CDR3 extends over 13 amino acids. CDR3 protein: CASSFRGHLGYTF. CDR3 sequence (DNA): TGTGCCAGCAGCTTCCGTGGACATTTAGGCTACACCTTC.

This chain links TRBV4-3 with TRBJ1-6, with D unresolved. Trimming stripped 0 bases from V and 7 bases from J, with 13 bases between. CDR1 and CDR2 (germline): LGHNA, YSLEER. The CDR3 runs to 16 residues. The CDR3 reads CASSQDVGGSNSPLHF. DNA for the CDR3: TGCGCCAGCAGCCAAGATGTCGGAGGATCAAATTCACCCCTCCACTTT.

Remarks on this clone: Within the sample, other DNA sequences also encode this same CDR3. The chain carries TRBV11-2 and TRBJ2-3; D may be TRBD2 (5 bases). Germline-derived CDR1 and CDR2 are SGHAT and FQNNGV. With 1 base removed from V and 1 base from J, the gap between germline ends came to 9 bases. The CDR3 covers 15 residues. CDR3 sequence reads: CASSLVGLGTDTQYF. The CDR3 nucleotides read TGTGCCAGCAGCTTAGTCGGACTTGGCACAGATACGCAGTATTTT. Variable domain in full (rest from reference TRBV11-2 and TRBJ2-3): EAGVAQSPRYKIIEKRQSVAFWCNPISGHATLYWYQQILGQGPKLLIQFQNNGVVDDSQLPKDRFSAERLKGVDSTLKIQPAKLEDSAVYLCASSLVGLGTDTQYFGPGTRLTVL.

The chain uses TRBV28 and TRBJ2-3; no clear D gene. V was clipped by 5 bases and J by 0 bases, with 3 bases between them. Germline loops: CDR1 MDHEN, CDR2 SYDVKM. CDR3 length: 12 residues. CDR3 sequence (DNA): TGTGCCAGCAGTCCAAGCACAGATACGCAGTATTTT. Translating it yields CASSPSTDTQYF.

The sample holds one count of this clone. This sequence joins TRBV7-9 and TRBJ2-1; D might be TRBD1 (6 bases). Trimming stripped 5 bases from V and 8 bases from J, with 10 bases between. Germline assignment: CDR1 SEHNR and CDR2 FQNEAQ (reference sequence). The CDR3 has 12 residues. As DNA, the CDR3 is TGTGCCAGCAGCCAACAGGGACATGAGCAGTTCTTC. Translation: CASSQQGHEQFF.

The chain has TRBV18 and TRBJ1-1, with 9 bases that match TRBD1. The germline CDR1 and CDR2 sequences are KGHSH and LQKENI. This CDR3 has 16 residues. Losses at the gene ends were 3 bases for V and 5 bases for J; bases not matched to a gene: 10. CDR3 loop: CASSPPNRGRWTEAFF. In DNA, the CDR3 is TGTGCCAGCTCACCGCCTAACAGGGGGCGGTGGACTGAAGCTTTCTTT.

The V gene is TRBV11-1, the J gene TRBJ2-4; 10 nucleotides align to TRBD1. CDR3 size: 16 residues. CDR1 is SGHAT and CDR2 is FQDESV in the germline V gene (reference sequence). With V trimmed by 5 bases and J by 0 bases, 4 bases remained unmatched. Here the CDR3 reads CASSHGDRGAKNIQYF. For the CDR3, the DNA is TGTGCCAGCAGCCACGGGGACAGGGGAGCCAAAAACATTCAGTACTTC.

The chain combines TRBV30 with TRBJ1-4, with 9 positions matching TRBD1. Unmatched junction bases numbered 6, after V lost 5 bases and J lost 8 bases. This CDR3 comprises 13 residues. CDR1 is GTSNPN, CDR2 SVGIG, per germline (reference sequence). Written as DNA, the CDR3 is TGTGCCTGGTTGAACAGGGGGCGGGAAAAACTGTTTTTT. Its protein is CAWLNRGREKLFF.

The chain uses TRBV27 and TRBJ2-7; 14 bases agree with TRBD2. V lost 9 bases, J lost 6 bases, and 16 bases stayed unmatched. From germline, CDR1 is MNHEY and CDR2 SMNVEV (reference sequence). The CDR3 runs 17 residues. CDR3 sequence: CASTPPGLAGVVCEQYF. The CDR3 nucleotides are TGTGCCAGTACGCCCCCGGGACTAGCGGGAGTGGTATGCGAGCAGTACTTC.

The chain combines TRBV15 with TRBJ2-5, with 11 bases aligning to TRBD1. The V segment lost 5 bases and the J segment 0 bases; nucleotides outside the gene matches: 2. CDR3 length: 15 residues. Germline lookup yields CDR1 LNHNV and CDR2 YYDKDF (reference sequence). For the CDR3, the DNA is TGTGCCACCAGCCGGGACAGGGGGTACCAAGAGACCCAGTACTTC. It is translated as CATSRDRGYQETQYF.